Shown below are 16 T cell receptor beta chains from a single sample sequenced in a study of memory CD4+ T cells and cytomegalovirus serostatus. Single viable CD3+CD4+CD8-CD45RO+ cells were sorted as the memory CD4+ T cells. Assay: immunoSEQ multiplex PCR; the TCRdb copy retains only in-frame clones and omits some. The top ten hold approximately 0.39% of the sample, which has about 56,000 clones, 82% seen once. The sample comprised memory CD4+ T cells from blood. These receptors all stem from an adult in good health and CMV-seronegative.

The J gene is TRBJ2-5, the V gene TRBV5-1; 8 nucleotides agree with TRBD1. There are 18 residues in the CDR3. Germline lookup yields CDR1 SGHRS and CDR2 YFSETQ. V shed 5 bases, J shed 0 bases, and the junction held 15 bases outside the gene matches. Here the CDR3 DNA reads TGCGCCAGCAGTCGAGGACAGGGAGGAACGGGGAACCAAGAGACCCAGTACTTC. Protein: CASSRGQGGTGNQETQYF.

The gene calls are TRBV11-3 and TRBJ2-1; TRBD2 might be the D (5 bases). The CDR3 runs to 15 residues. V lost 1 base, J lost 4 bases, and 11 bases lay in between. Germline CDR1 is SGHNT and CDR2 is YENEEA. Written as DNA, the CDR3 is TGTGCCAGCAGCTTAGTACCTCGGGATTACAATGAGCAGTTCTTC. Encoded protein: CASSLVPRDYNEQFF.

This clone has just one count. V is TRBV20-1 and J is TRBJ1-1; no firm D call. The germline gives CDR1 DFQATT, CDR2 SNEGSKA (reference sequence). V shed 3 bases and J shed 8 bases, with 10 bases lying between them. This CDR3 contains 11 residues. This CDR3 is CSASDTREAFF. The DNA for the CDR3 is TGCAGTGCTAGCGACACCAGGGAAGCTTTCTTT.

The V call is TRBV18, the J call TRBJ1-1, with D unresolved. There are 12 residues in the CDR3. Looked up from germline, CDR1 is KGHSH and CDR2 is LQKENI. Trimming removed 4 bases at V and 1 base at J, with 4 bases between. The CDR3 bases are TGTGCCAGCTCACGACAGAACACTGAAGCTTTCTTT. Translating gives CASSRQNTEAFF. Full variable domain (missing parts from reference TRBV18 and TRBJ1-1): NAGVMQNPRHLVRRRGQEARLRCSPMKGHSHVYWYRQLPEEGLKFMVYLQKENIIDESGMPKERFSAEFPKEGPSILRIQQVVRGDSAAYFCASSRQNTEAFFGQGTRLTVV.

This clone appeared a single time. This chain connects TRBV28 to TRBJ1-1; D remains unclear. From germline, CDR1 is MDHEN and CDR2 SYDVKM. V was shortened by 5 bases and J by 1 base, with 8 bases between the two germline ends. CDR3 length: 13 residues. CDR3 DNA: TGTGCCAGCAGTAACCCTCAGAACACTGAAGCTTTCTTT. Translated, it gives CASSNPQNTEAFF.

The chain links TRBV7-9 to TRBJ2-1; D might be TRBD1 (6 bases). This CDR3 has 14 amino acids. Germline CDR1 is SEHNR and CDR2 is FQNEAQ (reference sequence). V was trimmed by 1 base and J by 10 bases, leaving 14 bases between them. The CDR3 is CASSLDRAGREQFF. DNA of the CDR3: TGTGCCAGCAGCTTAGACAGGGCGGGTAGGGAGCAGTTCTTC.

This chain connects TRBV6-6 to TRBJ1-5; TRBD1 matches 9 bases. With V trimmed by 5 bases and J by 6 bases, 5 bases remained unmatched. The CDR3 length is 14 residues. CDR1 is MNHNY and CDR2 is SVGAGI in the germline V gene (reference sequence). The CDR3 loop is CASSTDRGAQPQHF. The CDR3 DNA reads TGTGCCAGCAGTACGGACAGGGGAGCTCAGCCCCAGCATTTT.

The gene calls are TRBV5-1 and TRBJ1-1; 9 bases line up with TRBD1. V was pared by 4 bases and J by 14 bases, with 12 bases of the junction left unmatched. This CDR3 contains 13 residues. Germline loops: CDR1 SGHRS, CDR2 YFSETQ. CDR3 DNA: TGCGCCAGCAGCGCCGACAGGGGGAAGATCGTATTCTTT. It encodes CASSADRGKIVFF.

V gene TRBV19 combines with J gene TRBJ1-2, with no clear D. Germline-derived CDR1 and CDR2 are LNHDA and SQIVND (reference sequence). The V end was cut by 0 bases, the J end by 10 bases, with 12 bases between. There are 13 residues in the CDR3. The CDR3 region is CASSIDRLTAYTF. For the CDR3, the DNA is TGTGCCAGTAGTATAGATCGCCTGACTGCCTACACCTTC.

The gene calls are TRBV6-5 and TRBJ1-5; a possible D gene is TRBD1 (5 bases). The CDR3 runs 14 residues. Germline V gene sequence: CDR1 MNHEY, CDR2 SVGAGI. V was trimmed by 6 bases and J by 8 bases, leaving 17 bases between them. CDR3 region: CASSLVGGGKPQHF. DNA of the CDR3: TGTGCCAGCAGCTTAGTTGGGGGGGGTAAGCCCCAGCATTTT.

The chain has TRBV19 and TRBJ1-1; TRBD1 matches 7 bases. This CDR3 is 13 amino acids long. CDR1 and CDR2 (germline): LNHDA, SQIVND (reference sequence). Trimming at V came to 4 bases and at J to 4 bases, leaving 3 bases not matched to a gene. This CDR3 is CASSTNRGTEAFF. As DNA, the CDR3 is TGTGCCAGTAGTACCAACAGGGGCACTGAAGCTTTCTTT.

This chain links TRBV5-1 with TRBJ2-3, with 8 bases that match TRBD2. Looked up from germline, CDR1 is SGHRS and CDR2 is YFSETQ. V lost 3 bases and J lost 6; bases outside the gene matches: 12. CDR3 length: 16 residues. The CDR3 sequence: CASSSQGTSSMDTQYF. The DNA for the CDR3 is TGCGCCAGCAGCTCTCAGGGGACTAGTTCTATGGATACGCAGTATTTT.

V is TRBV2 and J is TRBJ2-6; possible D gene TRBD2, 5 bases. Between the trimmed V and J ends, which lost 6 bases and 3 bases, there was a span of 18 bases. The CDR3 extends over 17 amino acids. From germline, CDR1 is SNHLY and CDR2 FYNNEI. The CDR3 loop is CASRSRGPSGGANVLTF. The CDR3 DNA follows: TGTGCCAGCAGGTCACGGGGTCCCTCAGGTGGGGCCAACGTCCTGACTTTC. Full variable domain (remainder filled in from reference TRBV2 and TRBJ2-6): EPEVTQTPSHQVTQMGQEVILRCVPISNHLYFYWYRQILGQKVEFLVSFYNNEISEKSEIFDDQFSVERPDGSNFTLKIRSTKLEDSAMYFCASRSRGPSGGANVLTFGAGSRLTVL.

This rearrangement joins TRBV18 to TRBJ2-5; D is perhaps TRBD1 (6 bases). Trimming took off 4 bases at V and 2 bases at J, with 8 bases between the two ends. The CDR3 sequence is 13 residues long. The V gene's germline CDR1 is KGHSH and CDR2 LQKENI. CDR3 in amino acids: CASSQDRQETQYF. CDR3 nucleotide sequence: TGTGCCAGCTCACAGGACAGACAAGAGACCCAGTACTTC.

This clone showed up just once. The genes are TRBV9 and TRBJ2-3; 12 nucleotides agree with TRBD2. Germline-derived CDR1 and CDR2 are SGDLS and YYNGEE. Germline trimming cut 2 bases from V and 3 bases from J; bases unmatched to any gene: 4. The CDR3 is 16 residues long. CDR3 in amino acids: CASSVGTSGSTDTQYF. In DNA form, the CDR3 reads TGTGCCAGCAGCGTGGGGACTAGCGGGTCTACAGATACGCAGTATTTT.

This sequence joins TRBV4-2 and TRBJ1-1, with D unclear. Germline V gene lookup returns CDR1 LGHNA and CDR2 YNFKEQ. This CDR3 is 15 amino acids long. Trimming cost V 4 bases and J 1 base, with 13 bases left between them. CDR3 amino acids: CASSLFRGSNTEAFF. In DNA, the CDR3 is TGTGCCAGCAGCCTGTTCAGAGGCTCGAACACTGAAGCTTTCTTT.